This T cell receptor (beta chain) was recorded in a study of blood T cell repertoires in COVID-19. Background on the study: The origin of the acute and convalescent COVID-19 samples was the United States, Italy and Spain.

The table came from immunoSEQ multiplex PCR; TCRdb's copy has only in-frame clones and leaves some out. The sample gives 65,000 to 75,000 clones, 81% of which show up once; about a sixth is in the top ten. V was cut by 7 bases and J by 6 bases, with 14 bases left in between. Per germline, CDR1 SQVTM and CDR2 ANQGSEA. The length of the CDR3 is 12 residues. The receptor was isolated from a man of 80 years or more with acute or convalescent COVID-19. The chain uses TRBV29-1 and TRBJ2-3; D is possibly TRBD2 (5 bases). The specimen was peripheral blood. Written as DNA, the CDR3 is TGCAGCGGGGAAGAACCGGGGGATACGCAGTATTTT. This translates into CSGEEPGDTQYF.